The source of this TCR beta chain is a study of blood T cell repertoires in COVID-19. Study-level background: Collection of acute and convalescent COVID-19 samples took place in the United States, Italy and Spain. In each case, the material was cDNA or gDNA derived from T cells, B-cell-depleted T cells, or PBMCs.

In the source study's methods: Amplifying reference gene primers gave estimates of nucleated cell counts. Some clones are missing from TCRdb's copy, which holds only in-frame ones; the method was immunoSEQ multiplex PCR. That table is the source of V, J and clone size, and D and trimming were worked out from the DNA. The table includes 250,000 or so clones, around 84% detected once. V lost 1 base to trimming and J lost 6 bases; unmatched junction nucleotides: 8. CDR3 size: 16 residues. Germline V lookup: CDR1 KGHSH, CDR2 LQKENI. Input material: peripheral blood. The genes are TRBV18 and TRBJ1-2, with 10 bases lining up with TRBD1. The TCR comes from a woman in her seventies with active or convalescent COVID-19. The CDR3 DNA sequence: TGTGCCAGCTCACCACAAAACACCGGGACAGGGGATGGCTACACCTTC. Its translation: CASSPQNTGTGDGYTF.